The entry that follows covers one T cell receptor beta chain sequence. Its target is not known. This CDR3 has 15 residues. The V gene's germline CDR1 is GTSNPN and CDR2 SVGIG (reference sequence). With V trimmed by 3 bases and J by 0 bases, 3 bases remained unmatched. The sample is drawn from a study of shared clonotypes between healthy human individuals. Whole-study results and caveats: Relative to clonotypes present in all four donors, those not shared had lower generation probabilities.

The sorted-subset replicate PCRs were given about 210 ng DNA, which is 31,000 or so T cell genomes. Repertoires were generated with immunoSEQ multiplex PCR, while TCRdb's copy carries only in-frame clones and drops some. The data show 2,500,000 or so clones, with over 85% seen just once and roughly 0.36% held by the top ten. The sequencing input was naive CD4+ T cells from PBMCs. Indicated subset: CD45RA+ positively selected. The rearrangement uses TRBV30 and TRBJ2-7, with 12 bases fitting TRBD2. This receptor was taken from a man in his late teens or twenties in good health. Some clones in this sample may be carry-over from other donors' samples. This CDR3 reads CAWRGLAGNSYEQYF. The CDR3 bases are TGTGCCTGGAGGGGACTAGCGGGTAACTCCTACGAGCAGTACTTC.